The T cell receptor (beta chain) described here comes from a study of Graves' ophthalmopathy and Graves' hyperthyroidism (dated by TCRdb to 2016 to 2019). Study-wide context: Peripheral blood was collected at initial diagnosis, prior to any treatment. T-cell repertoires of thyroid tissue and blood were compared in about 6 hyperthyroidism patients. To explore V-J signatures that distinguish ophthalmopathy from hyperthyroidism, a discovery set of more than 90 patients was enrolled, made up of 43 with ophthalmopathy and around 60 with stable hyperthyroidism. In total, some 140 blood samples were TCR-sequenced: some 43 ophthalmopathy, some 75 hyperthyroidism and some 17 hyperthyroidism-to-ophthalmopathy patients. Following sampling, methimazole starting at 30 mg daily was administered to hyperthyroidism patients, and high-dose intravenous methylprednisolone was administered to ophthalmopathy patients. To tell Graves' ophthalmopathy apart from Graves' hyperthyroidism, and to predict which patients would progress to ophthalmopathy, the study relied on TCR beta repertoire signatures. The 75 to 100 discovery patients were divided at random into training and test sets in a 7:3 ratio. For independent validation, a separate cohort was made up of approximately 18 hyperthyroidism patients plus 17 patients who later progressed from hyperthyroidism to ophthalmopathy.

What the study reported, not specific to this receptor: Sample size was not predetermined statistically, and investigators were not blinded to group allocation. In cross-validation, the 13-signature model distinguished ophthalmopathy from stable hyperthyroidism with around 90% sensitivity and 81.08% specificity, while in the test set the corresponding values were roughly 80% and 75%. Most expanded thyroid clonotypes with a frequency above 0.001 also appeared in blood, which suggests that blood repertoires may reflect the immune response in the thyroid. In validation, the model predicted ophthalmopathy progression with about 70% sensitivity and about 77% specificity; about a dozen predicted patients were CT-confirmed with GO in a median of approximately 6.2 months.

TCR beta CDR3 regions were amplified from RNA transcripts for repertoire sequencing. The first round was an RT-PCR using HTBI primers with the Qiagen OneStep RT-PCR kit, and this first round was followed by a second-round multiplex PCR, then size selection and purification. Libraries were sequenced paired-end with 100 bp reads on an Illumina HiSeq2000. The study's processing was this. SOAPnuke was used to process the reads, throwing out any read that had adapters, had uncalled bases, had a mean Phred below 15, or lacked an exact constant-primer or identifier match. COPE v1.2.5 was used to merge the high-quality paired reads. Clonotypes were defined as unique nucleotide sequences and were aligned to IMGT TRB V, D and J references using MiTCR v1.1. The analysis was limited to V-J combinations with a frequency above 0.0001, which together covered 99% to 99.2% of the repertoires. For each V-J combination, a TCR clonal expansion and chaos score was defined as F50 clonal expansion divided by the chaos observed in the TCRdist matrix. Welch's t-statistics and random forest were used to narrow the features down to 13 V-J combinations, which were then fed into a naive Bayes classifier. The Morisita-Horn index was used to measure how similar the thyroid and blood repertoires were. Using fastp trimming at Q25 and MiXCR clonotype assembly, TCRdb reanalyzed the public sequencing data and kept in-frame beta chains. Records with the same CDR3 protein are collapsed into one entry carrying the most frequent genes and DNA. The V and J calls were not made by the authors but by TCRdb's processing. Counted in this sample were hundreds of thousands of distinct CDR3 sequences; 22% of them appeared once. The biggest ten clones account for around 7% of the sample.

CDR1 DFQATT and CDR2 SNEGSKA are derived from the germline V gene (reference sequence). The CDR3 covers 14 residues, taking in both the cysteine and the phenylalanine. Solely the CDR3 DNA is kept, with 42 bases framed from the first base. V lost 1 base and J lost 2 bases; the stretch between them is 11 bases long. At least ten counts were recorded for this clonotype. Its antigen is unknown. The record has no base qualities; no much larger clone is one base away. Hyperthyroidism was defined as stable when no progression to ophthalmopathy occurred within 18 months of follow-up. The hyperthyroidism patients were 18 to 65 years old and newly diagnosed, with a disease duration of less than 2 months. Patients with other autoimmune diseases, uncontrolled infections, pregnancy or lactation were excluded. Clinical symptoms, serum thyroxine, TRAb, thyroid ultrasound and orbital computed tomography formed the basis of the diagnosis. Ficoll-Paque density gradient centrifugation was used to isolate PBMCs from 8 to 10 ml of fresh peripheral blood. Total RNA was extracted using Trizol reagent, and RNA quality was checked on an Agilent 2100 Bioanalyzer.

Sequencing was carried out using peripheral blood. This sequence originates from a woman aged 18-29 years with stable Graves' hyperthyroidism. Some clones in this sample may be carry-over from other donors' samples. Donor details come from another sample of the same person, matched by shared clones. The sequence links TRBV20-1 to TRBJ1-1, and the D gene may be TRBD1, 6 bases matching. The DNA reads TGCAGTGCTAGAGTGGGCAGGGGAAACACTGAAGCTTTCTTT. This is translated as CSARVGRGNTEAFF.